These 27 T cell receptor beta chains came from one sample sequenced in a study of blood T cell repertoires in COVID-19. Generated by immunoSEQ multiplex PCR, the TCRdb table keeps only in-frame clones and is missing some. The table lists 350,000 to 400,000 clones, around 87% of them singletons, with approximately 6.2% in the top ten. The sample consisted of peripheral blood. The receptor set was obtained from a man between 18 and 35 years old with active or convalescent COVID-19.

The chain uses TRBV19 and TRBJ1-4, with D perhaps TRBD1 (6 bases). The CDR3 is 16 amino acids. CDR1 and CDR2 (germline): LNHDA, SQIVND (reference sequence). Trimming removed 5 bases at V and 2 bases at J, with 15 bases between. CDR3 nucleotides: TGTGCCAGTAGTTCAGACCACAGGGCCACTAATGAAAAACTGTTTTTT. Its protein is CASSSDHRATNEKLFF.

The rearrangement joins TRBV5-1 to TRBJ2-1; D is possibly TRBD2 (5 bases). The CDR3 spans 16 residues. CDR1 is SGHRS, CDR2 YFSETQ, per germline. V was shortened by 0 bases and J by 3 bases, with 13 bases between the two germline ends. CDR3: CASSLGTEGNYNEQFF. CDR3 nucleotide sequence: TGCGCCAGCAGCTTGGGGACTGAAGGGAACTACAATGAGCAGTTCTTC.

This chain connects TRBV7-2 to TRBJ1-2, with D perhaps matching TRBD1 (5 bases). The V gene lost 5 bases and the J gene lost 1 base, with 11 bases spanning the gap. The CDR3 length is 14 residues. Per the germline V gene, CDR1 is SGHTA and CDR2 is FQGNSA. In DNA form, the CDR3 reads TGTGCCAGCAGCCCCGCGGGGGGTAACTATGGCTACACCTTC. This gives the protein CASSPAGGNYGYTF.

The chain is built from TRBV2 and TRBJ2-7, with TRBD2 identical over 8 bases. Germline values: CDR1 SNHLY, CDR2 FYNNEI. The CDR3 is 15 amino acids. The J segment lost 0 bases and the V segment lost 6 bases, leaving 7 bases of the junction unmatched. The DNA for the CDR3 is TGTGCCAGCAGCGACCAGGCGGGGGGCTCCTACGAGCAGTACTTC. Amino acids: CASSDQAGGSYEQYF.

This clone occurred once. The chain links TRBV7-9 to TRBJ1-1; maybe TRBD1 (6 bases). The V end was cut by 7 bases, the J end by 0 bases, with 18 bases between. From germline, CDR1 is SEHNR and CDR2 FQNEAQ (reference sequence). This CDR3 spans 16 amino acids. CDR3 protein: CASNPQGSWMNTEAFF. The CDR3 DNA follows: TGTGCCAGCAACCCCCAGGGGAGCTGGATGAACACTGAAGCTTTCTTT.

The chain recombines TRBV10-3 with TRBJ2-1, with 15 positions matching TRBD2. Germline V lookup: CDR1 ENHRY, CDR2 SYGVKD. The length of the CDR3 is 16 residues. V trimming: 8 bases; J trimming: 9 bases; junction bases outside the gene matches: 11. CDR3 protein: CAIQMVGLAGGFEQFF. Written as DNA, the CDR3 is TGTGCCATCCAAATGGTGGGACTAGCGGGAGGATTTGAGCAGTTCTTC.

With regard to this clone: Given a much more abundant clone one base away, this may be a read error. The rearrangement joins TRBV11-2 to TRBJ1-1; tentative D call: TRBD1 (6 bases). V was pared by 2 bases and J by 3 bases, with 7 bases between. The germline gives CDR1 SGHAT, CDR2 FQNNGV. This CDR3 is built from 13 residues. The CDR3 here is CASSLSGDTEAFF. The CDR3 nucleotides are TGTGCCAGCAGCTTATCAGGGGACACTGAAGCTTTCTTT.

V is TRBV10-3 and J is TRBJ2-1, with D maybe TRBD2 (5 bases). V lost 3 bases to trimming and J lost 6 bases, with 12 bases between them. The CDR3 contains 14 residues. Per the germline V gene, CDR1 is ENHRY and CDR2 is SYGVKD. The CDR3 reads CAISDGVLANEQFF. In DNA form, the CDR3 reads TGTGCCATCAGTGACGGGGTTTTAGCCAATGAGCAGTTCTTC.

The CDR3, as DNA: TGTGCCAGCAAGGGGGGGCCGGGTTCACCCCTCCACTTT. Translation gives CASKGGPGSPLHF. This sequence joins TRBV2 and TRBJ1-6, with a tentative D call TRBD1 (6 bases). The CDR3 covers 13 residues. Trimming stripped 7 bases from V and 9 bases from J, with 13 bases between. Germline CDR1 is SNHLY and CDR2 is FYNNEI. The entire variable domain, with the rest obtained from reference TRBV2 and TRBJ1-6, is as follows: EPEVTQTPSHQVTQMGQEVILRCVPISNHLYFYWYRQILGQKVEFLVSFYNNEISEKSEIFDDQFSVERPDGSNFTLKIRSTKLEDSAMYFCASKGGPGSPLHFGNGTRLTVT.

This rearrangement joins TRBV28 to TRBJ2-1; D ambiguous. The CDR3 totals 16 residues. The germline V gene has CDR1 MDHEN and CDR2 SYDVKM. V was clipped by 1 base and J by 0 bases, with 10 bases between them. CDR3 sequence reads: CASSLSTASSYNEQFF. The CDR3 DNA reads as TGTGCCAGCAGTTTATCCACAGCAAGCTCCTACAATGAGCAGTTCTTC.

The chain combines TRBV7-9 with TRBJ1-5; 9 nucleotides match TRBD1. CDR1 is SEHNR, CDR2 FQNEAQ, per germline (reference sequence). The length of the CDR3 is 17 residues. The ends lost 5 bases at V and 0 bases at J; junction bases unmatched: 8. CDR3 residues: CASSPTTGGVSNQPQHF. The CDR3 DNA reads TGTGCCAGCAGCCCGACCACAGGGGGCGTTAGCAATCAGCCCCAGCATTTT.

The gene calls are TRBV5-1 and TRBJ2-1; 9 bases match TRBD2. V shed 7 bases, J shed 0 bases, and the junction held 2 bases outside the gene matches. Germline loops: CDR1 SGHRS, CDR2 YFSETQ. The CDR3 loop spans 14 amino acids. In DNA form, the CDR3 reads TGCGCCAGCTATAGCGGGAGCTCCTACAATGAGCAGTTCTTC. Translation gives CASYSGSSYNEQFF.

The V and J genes are TRBV27 and TRBJ2-1; 13 bases line up with TRBD2. The V segment lost 7 bases and the J segment 9 bases; nucleotides outside the gene matches: 9. Germline values: CDR1 MNHEY, CDR2 SMNVEV (reference sequence). This CDR3 is 15 amino acids long. CDR3 loop: CASNQLAGGPGEQFF. In DNA, the CDR3 is TGTGCCAGCAACCAACTAGCGGGAGGGCCGGGTGAGCAGTTCTTC.

This clone came up once. This chain uses TRBV7-2 with TRBJ1-2; a possible D gene is TRBD1 (5 bases). Germline V lookup: CDR1 SGHTA, CDR2 FQGNSA. This CDR3 has 14 residues. Trimming shortened V by 5 bases and J by 3 bases, and 13 bases separated the two germline ends. CDR3 sequence: CASSTQGGDYGYTF. The CDR3 region has the DNA TGTGCCAGCAGCACGCAGGGAGGGGACTATGGCTACACCTTC.

This clone showed up just once. This sequence joins TRBV7-2 and TRBJ1-6, with 7 bases lining up with TRBD1. Trimming at V came to 8 bases and at J to 7 bases, leaving 8 bases not matched to a gene. Germline loops: CDR1 SGHTA, CDR2 FQGNSA. The CDR3 is 14 residues long. This chain's CDR3 is CASRGDRANSPLHF. CDR3 in DNA: TGTGCCAGCCGCGGTGACAGGGCAAATTCACCCCTCCACTTT.

The chain joins TRBV2 to TRBJ2-7, with 10 nucleotides matching TRBD1. Germline loops: CDR1 SNHLY, CDR2 FYNNEI. The CDR3 sequence is 12 residues long. Germline trimming cut 8 bases from V and 3 bases from J; bases unmatched to any gene: 1. The CDR3 DNA sequence: TGTGCCAGCCGGGACAGGGGCTACGAGCAGTACTTC. Protein product: CASRDRGYEQYF.

The chain employs TRBV18 and TRBJ2-6; 7 bases are a match to TRBD1. V gave up 1 base and J gave up 0 bases; unmatched junction bases: 9. Germline CDR1 and CDR2: KGHSH and LQKENI. The CDR3 length is 19 residues. The chain's CDR3 is CASSPLKGQTISGANVLTF. CDR3 in DNA: TGTGCCAGCTCACCACTGAAGGGACAGACCATCTCTGGGGCCAACGTCCTGACTTTC.

The chain uses TRBV7-3 and TRBJ1-1; D perhaps matches TRBD1 (5 bases). V gave up 5 bases and J gave up 0 bases, with 13 bases separating them. This CDR3 has 15 amino acids. CDR1 and CDR2 from the germline V gene are SGHTA and FQGTGA. The CDR3: CASSSQGIMNTEAFF. CDR3 in DNA: TGTGCCAGCAGCAGCCAGGGAATTATGAACACTGAAGCTTTCTTT.

The J gene is TRBJ2-2, the V gene TRBV19, with 9 bases identical to TRBD2. This CDR3 region has 14 residues. CDR1 is LNHDA, CDR2 SQIVND, per germline (reference sequence). V gave up 6 bases and J gave up 6 bases; unmatched junction bases: 5. CDR3 sequence (DNA): TGTGCCAGTAGATTAGCGGGAGTGGCCGGGGAGCTGTTTTTT. This encodes CASRLAGVAGELFF. The full variable domain, completed using reference TRBV19 and TRBJ2-2, is DGGITQSPKYLFRKEGQNVTLSCEQNLNHDAMYWYRQDPGQGLRLIYYSQIVNDFQKGDIAEGYSVSREKKESFPLTVTSAQKNPTAFYLCASRLAGVAGELFFGEGSRLTVL.

The chain joins TRBV18 to TRBJ1-1; 7 nucleotides line up with TRBD1. The J segment lost 2 bases and the V segment lost 2 bases, leaving 5 bases of the junction unmatched. CDR1 KGHSH and CDR2 LQKENI come from the germline V gene. The CDR3 length is 15 residues. The CDR3 nucleotides are TGTGCCAGCTCACCAATCCAGGGGGTAAACACTGAAGCTTTCTTT. It translates to CASSPIQGVNTEAFF.

This rearrangement joins TRBV28 to TRBJ2-2; TRBD1 is a possible D gene (7 bases). Germline-derived CDR1 and CDR2 are MDHEN and SYDVKM. The CDR3 length is 15 residues. V lost 2 bases, J lost 6 bases, and 13 bases lay in between. The CDR3 DNA reads as TGTGCCAGCAGTTTAGGAGACAGGGAGGCCGGGGAGCTGTTTTTT. Protein: CASSLGDREAGELFF.

V and J are TRBV4-3 and TRBJ2-5, with 9 bases fitting TRBD2. In germline, CDR1 is LGHNA, CDR2 YSLEER. Losses at the gene ends were 0 bases for V and 3 bases for J; bases not matched to a gene: 2. The CDR3 totals 15 residues. The CDR3 nucleotides are TGCGCCAGCAGCCAAGAGCCTAGCGGGGAAGAGACCCAGTACTTC. This encodes CASSQEPSGEETQYF.

This chain uses TRBV13 with TRBJ1-1; TRBD1 aligns across 9 bases. The CDR3 sequence is 19 residues long. The junction had 17 bases not matched to a gene; V was cut back by 5 bases and J by 1 base. CDR1 is PRHDT and CDR2 is FYEKMQ in the germline V gene (reference sequence). The CDR3 region is CASSRDGGPGTGKNTEAFF. In DNA form, the CDR3 reads TGTGCCAGCAGCCGGGACGGGGGTCCCGGGACAGGGAAGAACACTGAAGCTTTCTTT. The entire variable domain, with the rest obtained from reference TRBV13 and TRBJ1-1, is as follows: AAGVIQSPRHLIKEKRETATLKCYPIPRHDTVYWYQQGPGQDPQFLISFYEKMQSDKGSIPDRFSAQQFSDYHSELNMSSLELGDSALYFCASSRDGGPGTGKNTEAFFGQGTRLTVV.

The chain uses TRBV5-1 and TRBJ1-1; TRBD1 is a possible D gene (5 bases). V lost 3 bases and J lost 2, with 14 bases in between. CDR3 length: 15 residues. Germline V CDR1 and CDR2: SGHRS, YFSETQ. As DNA, the CDR3 is TGCGCCAGCAGCTACGCCGGGACTTCCAACACTGAAGCTTTCTTT. Its protein is CASSYAGTSNTEAFF.

The chain uses TRBV30 and TRBJ1-6, with D tentatively TRBD1 (6 bases). CDR3 size: 14 residues. Germline loops: CDR1 GTSNPN, CDR2 SVGIG (reference sequence). V lost 1 base and J lost 9, with 13 bases in between. Here the CDR3 DNA reads TGTGCCTGGAGTGAAGGCAGGGGAAGTTCACCCCTCCACTTT. Translating gives CAWSEGRGSSPLHF.

The V call is TRBV3-1 (or the pseudogene TRBV3-2), the J call TRBJ1-1; D is ambiguous. Germline CDR1 LGHDT, CDR2 YNNKEL (reference sequence). The CDR3 runs 15 residues. V was clipped by 2 bases and J by 4 bases, with 14 bases between them. CDR3 residues: CASSQKLNFGTEAFF. Here the CDR3 DNA reads TGTGCCAGCAGCCAAAAACTAAATTTTGGCACTGAAGCTTTCTTT.

The V and J genes are TRBV19 and TRBJ2-7, with D possibly being TRBD2 (6 bases). Germline values: CDR1 LNHDA, CDR2 SQIVND (reference sequence). This CDR3 is built from 16 residues. Trimming stripped 3 bases from V and 8 bases from J, with 23 bases between. The CDR3 loop is CASSIEVKWGLNQQYF. CDR3 bases: TGTGCCAGTAGTATTGAGGTCAAATGGGGACTCAACCAGCAGTACTTC.